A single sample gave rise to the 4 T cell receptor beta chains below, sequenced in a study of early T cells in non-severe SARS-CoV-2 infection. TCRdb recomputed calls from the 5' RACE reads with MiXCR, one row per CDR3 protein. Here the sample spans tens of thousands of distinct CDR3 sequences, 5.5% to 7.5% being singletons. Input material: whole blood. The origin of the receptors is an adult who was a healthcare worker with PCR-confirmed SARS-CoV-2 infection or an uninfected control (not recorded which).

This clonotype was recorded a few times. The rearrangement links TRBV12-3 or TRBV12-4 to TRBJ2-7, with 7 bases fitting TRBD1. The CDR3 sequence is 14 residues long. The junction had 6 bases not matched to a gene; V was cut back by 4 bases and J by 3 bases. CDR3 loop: CASSSHRDSYEQYF. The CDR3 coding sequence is TGTGCCAGCAGTTCCCACCGGGACAGCTACGAGCAGTACTTC.

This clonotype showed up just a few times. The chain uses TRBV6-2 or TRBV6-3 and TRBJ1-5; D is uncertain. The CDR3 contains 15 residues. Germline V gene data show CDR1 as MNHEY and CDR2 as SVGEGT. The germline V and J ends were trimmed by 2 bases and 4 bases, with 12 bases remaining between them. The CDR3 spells CASSYVTALNQPQHF. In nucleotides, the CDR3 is TGTGCCAGCAGTTACGTAACAGCTTTGAATCAGCCCCAGCATTTT.

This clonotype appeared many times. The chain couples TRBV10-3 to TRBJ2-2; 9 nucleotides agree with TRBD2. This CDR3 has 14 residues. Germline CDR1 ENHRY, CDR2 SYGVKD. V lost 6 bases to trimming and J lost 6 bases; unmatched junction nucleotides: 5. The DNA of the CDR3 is TGTGCCATCAGGGGGACTAGCAGATCCGGGGAGCTGTTTTTT. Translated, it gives CAIRGTSRSGELFF.

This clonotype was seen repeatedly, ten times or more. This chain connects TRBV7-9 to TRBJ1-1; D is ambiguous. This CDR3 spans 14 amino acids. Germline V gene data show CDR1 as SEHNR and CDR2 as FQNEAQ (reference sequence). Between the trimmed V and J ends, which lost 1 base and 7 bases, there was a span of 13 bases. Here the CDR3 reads CASSLVAGYNEAFF. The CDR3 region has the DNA TGTGCCAGCAGCTTAGTTGCAGGATATAATGAAGCTTTCTTT.